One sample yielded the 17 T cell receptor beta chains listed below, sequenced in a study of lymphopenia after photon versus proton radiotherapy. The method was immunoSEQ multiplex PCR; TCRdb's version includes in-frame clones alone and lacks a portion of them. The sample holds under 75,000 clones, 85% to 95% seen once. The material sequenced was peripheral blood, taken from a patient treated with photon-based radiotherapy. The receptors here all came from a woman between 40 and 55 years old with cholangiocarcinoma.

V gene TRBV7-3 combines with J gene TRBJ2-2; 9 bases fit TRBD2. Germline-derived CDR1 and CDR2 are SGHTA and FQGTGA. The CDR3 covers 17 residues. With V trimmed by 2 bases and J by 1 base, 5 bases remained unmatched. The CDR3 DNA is TGTGCCAGCAGCTTACACCAGACTAGCGGGAACACCGGGGAGCTGTTTTTT. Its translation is CASSLHQTSGNTGELFF. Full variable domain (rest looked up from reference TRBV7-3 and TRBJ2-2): GAGVSQTPSNKVTEKGKYVELRCDPISGHTALYWYRQSLGQGPEFLIYFQGTGAADDSGLPNDRFFAVRPEGSVSTLKIQRTERGDSAVYLCASSLHQTSGNTGELFFGEGSRLTVL.

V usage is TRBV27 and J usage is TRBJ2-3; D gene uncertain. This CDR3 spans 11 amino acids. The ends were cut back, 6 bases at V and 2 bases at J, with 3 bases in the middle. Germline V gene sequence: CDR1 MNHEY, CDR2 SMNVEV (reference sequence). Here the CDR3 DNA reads TGTGCCAGCAGGACCACAGATACGCAGTATTTT. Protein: CASRTTDTQYF.

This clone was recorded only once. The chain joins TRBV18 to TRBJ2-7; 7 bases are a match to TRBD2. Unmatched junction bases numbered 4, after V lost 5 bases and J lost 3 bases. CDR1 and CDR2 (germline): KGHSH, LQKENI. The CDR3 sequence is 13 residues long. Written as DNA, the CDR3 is TGTGCCAGCTCATCGAGCGGGGTCTACGAGCAGTACTTC. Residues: CASSSSGVYEQYF.

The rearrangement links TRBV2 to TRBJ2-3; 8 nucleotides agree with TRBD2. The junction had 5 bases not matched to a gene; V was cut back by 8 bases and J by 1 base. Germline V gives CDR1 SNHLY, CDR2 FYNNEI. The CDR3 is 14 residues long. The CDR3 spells CASLPGGGTDTQYF. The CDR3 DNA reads TGTGCCAGCCTACCGGGAGGGGGCACAGATACGCAGTATTTT.

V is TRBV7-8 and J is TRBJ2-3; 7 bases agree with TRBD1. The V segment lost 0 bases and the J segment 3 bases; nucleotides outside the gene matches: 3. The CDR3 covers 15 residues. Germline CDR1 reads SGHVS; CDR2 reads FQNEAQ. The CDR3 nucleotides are TGTGCCAGCAGCTTAGCAGGGGGCTGGACAGATACGCAGTATTTT. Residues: CASSLAGGWTDTQYF.

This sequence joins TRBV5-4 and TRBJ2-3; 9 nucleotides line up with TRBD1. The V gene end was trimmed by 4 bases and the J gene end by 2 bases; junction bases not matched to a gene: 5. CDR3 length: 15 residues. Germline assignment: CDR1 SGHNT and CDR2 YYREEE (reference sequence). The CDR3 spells CASSPTGGYTDTQYF. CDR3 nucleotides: TGTGCCAGCAGCCCGACAGGGGGGTACACAGATACGCAGTATTTT.

CDR3 sequence (DNA): TGTGCCAGCAGTTTTCGGGTGCGGTCCTACGAGCAGTACTTC. Amino acid sequence: CASSFRVRSYEQYF. The V gene is TRBV6-5, the J gene TRBJ2-7; D unclear. Trimming took off 4 bases at V and 1 base at J, with 11 bases between the two ends. CDR1 and CDR2 (germline): MNHEY, SVGAGI. The length of the CDR3 is 14 residues.

In DNA form, the CDR3 reads TGTGCCTGGAGCCACCCAGGGGTTGGCACTGAAGCTTTCTTT. Its protein product is CAWSHPGVGTEAFF. The chain links TRBV30 to TRBJ1-1; D may be TRBD1 (6 bases). The CDR3 sequence is 14 residues long. CDR1 GTSNPN and CDR2 SVGIG come from the germline V gene (reference sequence). The V end lost 3 bases, the J end lost 4 bases, and 15 bases lay between the germline ends.

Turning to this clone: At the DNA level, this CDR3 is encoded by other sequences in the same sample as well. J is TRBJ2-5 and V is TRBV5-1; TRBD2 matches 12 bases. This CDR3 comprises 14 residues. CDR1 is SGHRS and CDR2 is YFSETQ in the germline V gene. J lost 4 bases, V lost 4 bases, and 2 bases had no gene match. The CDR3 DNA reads TGCGCCAGCAGCCCGGGACTAGCGGGAGAGACCCAGTACTTC. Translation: CASSPGLAGETQYF. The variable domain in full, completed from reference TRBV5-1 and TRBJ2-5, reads KAGVTQTPRYLIKTRGQQVTLSCSPISGHRSVSWYQQTPGQGLQFLFEYFSETQRNKGNFPGRFSGRQFSNSRSEMNVSTLELGDSALYLCASSPGLAGETQYFGPGTRLLVL.

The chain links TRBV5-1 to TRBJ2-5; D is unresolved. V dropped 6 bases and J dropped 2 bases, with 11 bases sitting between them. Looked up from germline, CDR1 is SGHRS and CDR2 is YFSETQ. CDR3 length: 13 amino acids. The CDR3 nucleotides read TGCGCCAGCAACCTCCTGGGGCAAGAGACCCAGTACTTC. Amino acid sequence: CASNLLGQETQYF.

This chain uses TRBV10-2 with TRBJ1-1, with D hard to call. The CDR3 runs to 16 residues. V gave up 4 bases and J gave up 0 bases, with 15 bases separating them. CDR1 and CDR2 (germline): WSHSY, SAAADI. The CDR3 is CASSAQTLLMNTEAFF. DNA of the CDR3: TGCGCCAGCAGTGCACAGACTCTACTAATGAACACTGAAGCTTTCTTT.

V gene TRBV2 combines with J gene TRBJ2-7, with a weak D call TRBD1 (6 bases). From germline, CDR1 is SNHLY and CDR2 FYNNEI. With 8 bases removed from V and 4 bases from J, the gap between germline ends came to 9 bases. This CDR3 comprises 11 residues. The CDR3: CASGGGYEQYF. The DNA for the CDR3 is TGTGCCAGCGGGGGCGGGTACGAGCAGTACTTC.

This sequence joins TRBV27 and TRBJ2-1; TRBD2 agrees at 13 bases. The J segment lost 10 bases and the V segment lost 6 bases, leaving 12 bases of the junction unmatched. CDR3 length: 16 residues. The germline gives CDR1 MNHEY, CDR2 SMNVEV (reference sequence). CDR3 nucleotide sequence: TGTGCCAGCAGGAAACCGGGACTAGCGGGGAATAACGAGCAGTTCTTC. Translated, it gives CASRKPGLAGNNEQFF.

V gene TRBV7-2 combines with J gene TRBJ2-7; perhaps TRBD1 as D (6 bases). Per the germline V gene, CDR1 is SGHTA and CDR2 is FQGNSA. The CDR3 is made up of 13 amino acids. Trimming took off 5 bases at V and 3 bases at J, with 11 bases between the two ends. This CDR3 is CASSPGVIYEQYF. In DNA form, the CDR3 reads TGTGCCAGCAGCCCAGGGGTTATCTACGAGCAGTACTTC.

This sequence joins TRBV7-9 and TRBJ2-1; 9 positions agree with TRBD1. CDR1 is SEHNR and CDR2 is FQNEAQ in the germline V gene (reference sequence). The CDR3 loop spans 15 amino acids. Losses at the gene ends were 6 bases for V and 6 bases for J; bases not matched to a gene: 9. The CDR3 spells CASSLGGQGTNEQFF. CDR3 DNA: TGTGCCAGCAGTCTAGGGGGACAGGGAACCAATGAGCAGTTCTTC.

CDR3 region: CASSIPGQGSTEAFF. For the CDR3, the DNA is TGTGCCAGTAGTATACCGGGACAGGGTTCCACTGAAGCTTTCTTT. This sequence joins TRBV19 and TRBJ1-1; 9 nucleotides match TRBD1. This CDR3 region has 15 residues. Germline values: CDR1 LNHDA, CDR2 SQIVND (reference sequence). The junction had 5 bases not matched to a gene; V was cut back by 2 bases and J by 4 bases.

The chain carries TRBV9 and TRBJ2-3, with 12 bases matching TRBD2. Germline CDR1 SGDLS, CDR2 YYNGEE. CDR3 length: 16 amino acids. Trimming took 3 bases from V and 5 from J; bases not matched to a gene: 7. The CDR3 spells CASSASILAGGDTQYF. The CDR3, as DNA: TGTGCCAGCAGCGCCAGTATACTAGCGGGAGGAGATACGCAGTATTTT.